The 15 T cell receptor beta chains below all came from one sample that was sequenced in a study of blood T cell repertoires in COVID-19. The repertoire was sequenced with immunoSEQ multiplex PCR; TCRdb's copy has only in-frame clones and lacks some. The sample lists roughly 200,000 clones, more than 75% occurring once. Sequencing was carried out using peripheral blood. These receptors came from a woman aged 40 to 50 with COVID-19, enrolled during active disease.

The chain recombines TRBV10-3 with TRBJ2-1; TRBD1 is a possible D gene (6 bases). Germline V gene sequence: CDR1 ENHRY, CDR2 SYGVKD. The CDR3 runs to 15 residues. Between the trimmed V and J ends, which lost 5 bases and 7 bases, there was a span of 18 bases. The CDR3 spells CAISTVDSRGNEQFF. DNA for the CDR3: TGTGCCATCAGTACAGTGGACAGTAGGGGTAATGAGCAGTTCTTC.

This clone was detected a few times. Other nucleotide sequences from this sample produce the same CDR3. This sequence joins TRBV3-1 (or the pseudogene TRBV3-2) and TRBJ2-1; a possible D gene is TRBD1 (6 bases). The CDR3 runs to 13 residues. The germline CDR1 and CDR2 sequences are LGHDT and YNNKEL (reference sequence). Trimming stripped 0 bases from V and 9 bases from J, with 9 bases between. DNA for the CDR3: TGTGCCAGCAGCCAAGATCGCAGGGGTGAGCAGTTCTTC. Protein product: CASSQDRRGEQFF.

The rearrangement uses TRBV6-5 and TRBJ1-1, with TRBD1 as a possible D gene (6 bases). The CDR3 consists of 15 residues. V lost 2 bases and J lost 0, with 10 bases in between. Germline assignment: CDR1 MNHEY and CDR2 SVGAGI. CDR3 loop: CASSYTGQLNTEAFF. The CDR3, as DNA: TGTGCCAGCAGTTACACCGGACAGCTGAACACTGAAGCTTTCTTT.

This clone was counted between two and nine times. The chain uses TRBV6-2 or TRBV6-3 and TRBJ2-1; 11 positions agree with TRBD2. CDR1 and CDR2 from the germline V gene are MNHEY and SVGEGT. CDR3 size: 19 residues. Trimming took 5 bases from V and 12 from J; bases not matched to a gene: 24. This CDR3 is CASSHFYLSSGGKDLRQFF. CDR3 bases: TGTGCCAGCAGTCACTTTTACCTTTCTAGCGGGGGGAAGGATCTTCGGCAGTTCTTC.

CDR3 sequence reads: CASSYQDKRRGGYTF. The DNA of the CDR3 is TGTGCCAGCAGCTACCAAGATAAACGCAGGGGTGGCTACACCTTC. The chain carries TRBV11-2 and TRBJ1-2; possible D gene TRBD1, 6 bases. The CDR3 length is 15 residues. Germline lookup yields CDR1 SGHAT and CDR2 FQNNGV. Trimming removed 4 bases from V and 7 bases from J, with 19 bases in between.

As DNA, the CDR3 is TGTGCCAGCACCGACCGGACAGTGAAAAACATTCAGTACTTC. Amino acids: CASTDRTVKNIQYF. The chain is built from TRBV5-4 and TRBJ2-4, with a possible D match to TRBD1 (6 bases). Trimming cost V 6 bases and J 4 bases, with 14 bases left between them. The CDR3 contains 14 residues. Germline values: CDR1 SGHNT, CDR2 YYREEE (reference sequence).

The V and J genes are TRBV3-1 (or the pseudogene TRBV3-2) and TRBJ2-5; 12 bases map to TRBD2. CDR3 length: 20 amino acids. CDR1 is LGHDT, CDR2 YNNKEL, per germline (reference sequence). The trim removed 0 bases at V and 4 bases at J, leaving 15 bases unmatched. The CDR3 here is CASSQERLAGGPFARETQYF. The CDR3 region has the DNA TGTGCCAGCAGCCAAGAAAGGCTAGCGGGGGGGCCATTTGCTCGAGAGACCCAGTACTTC.

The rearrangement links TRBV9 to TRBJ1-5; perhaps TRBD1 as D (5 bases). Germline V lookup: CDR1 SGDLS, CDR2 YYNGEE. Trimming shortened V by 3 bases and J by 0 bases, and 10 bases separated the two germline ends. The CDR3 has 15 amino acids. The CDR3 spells CASSAGASSNQPQHF. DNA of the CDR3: TGTGCCAGCAGCGCTGGGGCAAGTAGCAATCAGCCCCAGCATTTT.

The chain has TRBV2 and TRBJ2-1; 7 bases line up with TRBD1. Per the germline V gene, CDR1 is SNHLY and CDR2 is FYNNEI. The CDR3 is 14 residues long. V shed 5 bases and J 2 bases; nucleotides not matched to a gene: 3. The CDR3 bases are TGTGCCAGCAGTCCAGGACAGGCCTACAATGAGCAGTTCTTC. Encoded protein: CASSPGQAYNEQFF.

CDR3 DNA: TGTGCCATCAGTGCTCTACAAGAGACCCAGTACTTC. Its translation: CAISALQETQYF. The gene calls are TRBV10-3 and TRBJ2-5; D is unclear. Germline CDR1 ENHRY, CDR2 SYGVKD. The CDR3 runs 12 residues. With 4 bases removed from V and 2 bases from J, the gap between germline ends came to 5 bases.

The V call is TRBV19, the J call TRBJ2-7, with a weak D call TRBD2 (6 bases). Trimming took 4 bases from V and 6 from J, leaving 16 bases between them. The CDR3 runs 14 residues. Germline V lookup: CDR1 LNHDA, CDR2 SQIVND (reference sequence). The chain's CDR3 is CASSTRLEGVEQYF. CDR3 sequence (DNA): TGTGCCAGTAGTACCCGACTAGAAGGGGTCGAGCAGTACTTC.

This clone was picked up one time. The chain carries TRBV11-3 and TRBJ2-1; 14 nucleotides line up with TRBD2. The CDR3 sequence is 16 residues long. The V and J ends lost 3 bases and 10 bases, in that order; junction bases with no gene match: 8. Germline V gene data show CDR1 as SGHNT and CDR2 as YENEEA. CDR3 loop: CASSFVGTSGSQEQFF. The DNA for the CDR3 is TGTGCCAGCAGCTTTGTTGGGACTAGCGGGAGCCAGGAGCAGTTCTTC. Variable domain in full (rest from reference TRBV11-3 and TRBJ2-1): EAGVVQSPRYKIIEKKQPVAFWCNPISGHNTLYWYLQNLGQGPELLIRYENEEAVDDSQLPKDRFSAERLKGVDSTLKIQPAELGDSAVYLCASSFVGTSGSQEQFFGPGTRLTVL.

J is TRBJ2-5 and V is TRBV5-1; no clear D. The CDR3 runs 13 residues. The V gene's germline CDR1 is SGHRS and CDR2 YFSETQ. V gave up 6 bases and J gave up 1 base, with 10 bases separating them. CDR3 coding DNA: TGCGCCAGCACCTTACAGACCCAAGAGACCCAGTACTTC. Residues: CASTLQTQETQYF.

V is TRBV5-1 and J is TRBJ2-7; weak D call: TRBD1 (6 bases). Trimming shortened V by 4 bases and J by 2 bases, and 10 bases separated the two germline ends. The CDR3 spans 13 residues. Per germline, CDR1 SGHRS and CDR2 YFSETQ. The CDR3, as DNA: TGCGCCAGCAGCCCTGGACAGCCCTACGAGCAGTACTTC. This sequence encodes CASSPGQPYEQYF.

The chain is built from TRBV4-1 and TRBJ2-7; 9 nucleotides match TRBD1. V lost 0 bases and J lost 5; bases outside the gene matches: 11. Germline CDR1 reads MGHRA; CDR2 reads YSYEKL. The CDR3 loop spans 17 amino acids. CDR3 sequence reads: CASSQEAGQGGKNEQYF. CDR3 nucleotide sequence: TGCGCCAGCAGCCAAGAGGCGGGACAGGGAGGAAAGAACGAGCAGTACTTC.